The 4 T cell receptor beta chains reported below all come from one sample, sequenced in a study of memory CD8 T cells in hepatitis C reinfection. Indicated time point: pre-reinfection, 55 to 20 weeks before reinfection detection. No in vitro expansion preceded TCR sequencing of the sorted cells. The table came from immunoSEQ multiplex PCR; TCRdb's copy has only in-frame clones and leaves some out. The repertoire holds 40,000 to 60,000 clones, 89% seen once, with 1% in the top ten. Sequenced: naive CD8+ T cells sorted from blood. These TCRs come from a man between 18 and 35 years old with hepatitis C virus infection.

The chain uses TRBV7-9 and TRBJ1-1; D might be TRBD1 (5 bases). V was pared by 5 bases and J by 6 bases, with 16 bases between. CDR1 and CDR2 from the germline V gene are SEHNR and FQNEAQ (reference sequence). This CDR3 has 14 residues. CDR3 amino acids: CASSLDSAVAEAFF. As DNA, the CDR3 is TGTGCCAGCAGCCTTGACAGCGCCGTCGCTGAAGCTTTCTTT.

This clone was found once. The chain joins TRBV4-1 to TRBJ2-5; D perhaps matches TRBD1 (5 bases). The assigned J gene may be wrong: the sequence end matches TRBJ2-7 better. The CDR3 spans 19 residues. Germline V gives CDR1 MGHRA, CDR2 YSYEKL. As DNA, the CDR3 is TGCGCCAGCAGCCAAGAAGGGGTAGCAATGATGGACACCTCCTACGAGCAGTACTTC. This translates into CASSQEGVAMMDTSYEQYF.

The V gene is TRBV15, the J gene TRBJ2-5; 8 bases line up with TRBD1. Germline values: CDR1 LNHNV, CDR2 YYDKDF (reference sequence). The CDR3 totals 13 residues. Losses at the gene ends were 8 bases for V and 1 base for J; bases not matched to a gene: 3. DNA of the CDR3: TGTGCCACCGCAGGACAGGGCCAAGAGACCCAGTACTTC. Protein product: CATAGQGQETQYF.

Concerning this clone itself: The junction shows a germline mismatch at one end, possibly a read error. V gene TRBV5-4 combines with J gene TRBJ2-7; the D gene is possibly TRBD1 (6 bases). The CDR3 has 13 amino acids. CDR1 and CDR2 (germline): SGHNT, YYREEE (reference sequence). The CDR3 loop is CATSRDTYYEQYF. The CDR3 DNA sequence: TGTGCCACCAGCCGGGACACCTACTACGAGCAGTACTTC.